Included here is one T cell receptor (beta chain) sequence, with context. Using immunoSEQ multiplex PCR, the repertoire was profiled, and TCRdb retains in-frame clones only, with some absent. The sample shows tens of thousands of clones, approximately 97% of them seen only once. The sample originates from a study of siplizumab effects on memory and regulatory T cells. The germline gives CDR1 SGHTA, CDR2 FQGTGA. The length of the CDR3 is 18 residues. Germline trimming cut 0 bases from V and 6 bases from J; bases unmatched to any gene: 9. The chain is built from TRBV7-3 and TRBJ2-1, with 12 bases that match TRBD2. The sample taken for sequencing was naive CD4+ T cells sorted from blood. The source of this sequence is a human donor in good health. For the CDR3, the DNA is TGTGCCAGCAGCTTAACGACGGGACTAGCGGGTCGCGGCAATGAGCAGTTCTTC. It is translated as CASSLTTGLAGRGNEQFF.